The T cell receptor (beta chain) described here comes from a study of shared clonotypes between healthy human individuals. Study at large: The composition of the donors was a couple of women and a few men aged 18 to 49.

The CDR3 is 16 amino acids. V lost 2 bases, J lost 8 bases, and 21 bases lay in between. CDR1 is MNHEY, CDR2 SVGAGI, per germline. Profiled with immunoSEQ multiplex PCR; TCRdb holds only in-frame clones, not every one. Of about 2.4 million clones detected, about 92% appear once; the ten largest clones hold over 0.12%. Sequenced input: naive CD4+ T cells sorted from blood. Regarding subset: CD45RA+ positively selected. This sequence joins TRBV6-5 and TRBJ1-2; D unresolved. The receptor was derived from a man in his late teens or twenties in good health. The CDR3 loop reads CASSYAGGRSSGGYTF. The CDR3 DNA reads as TGTGCCAGCAGTTACGCAGGAGGAAGAAGTTCGGGCGGCTACACCTTC.